This T cell receptor (beta chain) was recorded in a study of glioma-infiltrating T cells after dendritic cell vaccination. Study background: The vaccine used monocyte-derived dendritic cells pulsed overnight with autologous tumor lysate.

Time point given: after dendritic cell vaccination, including at tumor progression/relapse. PBMC sampling occurred before vaccination, two weeks after the third dose, and at progression. The primer mix had 60 V beta and 13 J beta primers. Sequenced by immunoSEQ multiplex PCR; TCRdb stores in-frame clones only, minus some. Here the sample spans 90,000 to 140,000 clones, around 90% being singletons. This CDR3 has 15 residues. Germline assignment: CDR1 MNHEY and CDR2 SMNVEV (reference sequence). Trimming at V came to 0 bases and at J to 1 base, leaving 2 bases not matched to a gene. On this clone: Its target is unknown.

Study-level results: Longer survival after dendritic cell vaccination followed higher pretreatment TIL content.

The sample here was blood, taken after dendritic cell vaccination. The source of this sequence is a human donor with glioblastoma. The chain combines TRBV27 with TRBJ1-1; TRBD1 aligns across 7 bases. The CDR3 loop is CASSLSRTGNTEAFF. As DNA, the CDR3 is TGTGCCAGCAGTTTATCCCGGACAGGGAACACTGAAGCTTTCTTT.